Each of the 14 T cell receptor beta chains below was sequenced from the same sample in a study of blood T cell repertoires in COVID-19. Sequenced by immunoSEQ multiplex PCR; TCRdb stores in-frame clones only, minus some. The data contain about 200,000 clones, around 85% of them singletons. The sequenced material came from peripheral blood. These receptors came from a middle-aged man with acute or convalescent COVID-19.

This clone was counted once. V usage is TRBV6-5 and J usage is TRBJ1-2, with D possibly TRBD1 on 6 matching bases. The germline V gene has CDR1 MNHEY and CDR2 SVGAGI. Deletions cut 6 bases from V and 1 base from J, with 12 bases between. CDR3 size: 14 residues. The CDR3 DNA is TGTGCCAGCAGCCTGACAGGAGTTAACTATGGCTACACCTTC. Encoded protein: CASSLTGVNYGYTF.

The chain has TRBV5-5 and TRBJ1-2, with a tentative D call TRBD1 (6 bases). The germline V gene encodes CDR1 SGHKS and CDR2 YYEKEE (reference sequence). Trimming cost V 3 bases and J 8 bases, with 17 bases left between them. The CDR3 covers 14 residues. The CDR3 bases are TGTGCCAGCAGCTCGATGTGGACAGAGGGAGGCTACACCTTC. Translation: CASSSMWTEGGYTF. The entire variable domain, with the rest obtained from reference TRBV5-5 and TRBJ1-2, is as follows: DAGVTQSPTHLIKTRGQQVTLRCSPISGHKSVSWYQQVLGQGPQFIFQYYEKEERGRGNFPDRFSARQFPNYSSELNVNALLLGDSALYLCASSSMWTEGGYTFGSGTRLTVV.

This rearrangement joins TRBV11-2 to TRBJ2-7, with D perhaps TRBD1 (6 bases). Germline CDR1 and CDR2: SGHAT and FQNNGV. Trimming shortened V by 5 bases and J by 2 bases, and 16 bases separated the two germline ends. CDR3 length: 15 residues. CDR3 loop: CASSPRGTDAYEQYF. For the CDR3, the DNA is TGTGCCAGCAGCCCGAGGGGGACCGACGCCTACGAGCAGTACTTC.

The CDR3 loop is CATREGYSNQPQHF. CDR3 in DNA: TGTGCCACCAGGGAGGGCTATAGCAATCAGCCCCAGCATTTT. This chain uses TRBV2 with TRBJ1-5; D might be TRBD1 (5 bases). Germline V gene lookup returns CDR1 SNHLY and CDR2 FYNNEI. V was pared by 10 bases and J by 0 bases, with 13 bases between. This CDR3 has 14 amino acids.

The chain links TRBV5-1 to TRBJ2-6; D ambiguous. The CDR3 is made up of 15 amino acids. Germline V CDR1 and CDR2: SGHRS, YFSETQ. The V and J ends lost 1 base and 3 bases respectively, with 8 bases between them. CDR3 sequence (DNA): TGCGCCAGCAGCTTGTATTTGAGTGGGGCCAACGTCCTGACTTTC. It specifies CASSLYLSGANVLTF.

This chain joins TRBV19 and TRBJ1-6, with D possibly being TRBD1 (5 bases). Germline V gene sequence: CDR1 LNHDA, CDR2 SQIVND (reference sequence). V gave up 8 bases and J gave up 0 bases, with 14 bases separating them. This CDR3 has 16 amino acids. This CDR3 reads CASGQFPSSYNSPLHF. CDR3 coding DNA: TGTGCCAGTGGACAATTCCCTAGCTCCTATAATTCACCCCTCCACTTT.

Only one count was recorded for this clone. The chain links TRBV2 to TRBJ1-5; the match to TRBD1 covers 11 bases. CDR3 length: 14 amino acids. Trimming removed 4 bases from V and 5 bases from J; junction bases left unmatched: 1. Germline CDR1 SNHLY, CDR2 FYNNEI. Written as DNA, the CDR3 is TGTGCCAGCAGTGGGACAGGGGGCGATCAGCCCCAGCATTTT. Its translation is CASSGTGGDQPQHF.

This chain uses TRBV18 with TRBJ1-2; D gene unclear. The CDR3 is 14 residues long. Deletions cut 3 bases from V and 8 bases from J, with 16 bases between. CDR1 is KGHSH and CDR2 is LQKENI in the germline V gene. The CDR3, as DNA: TGTGCCAGCTCACCCGCAGAATTGGGCGGGGGCTACACCTTC. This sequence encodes CASSPAELGGGYTF.

DNA for the CDR3: TGTGCCAGCAGCTTAGTAGGAGCGCGCACTGAAGCTTTCTTT. It yields the protein CASSLVGARTEAFF. The gene calls are TRBV11-1 and TRBJ1-1, with D uncertain. The CDR3 sequence is 14 residues long. Trimming cost V 1 base and J 4 bases, with 10 bases left between them. Germline lookup yields CDR1 SGHAT and CDR2 FQDESV (reference sequence). The entire variable domain, with the rest obtained from reference TRBV11-1 and TRBJ1-1, is as follows: EAEVAQSPRYKITEKSQAVAFWCDPISGHATLYWYRQILGQGPELLVQFQDESVVDDSQLPKDRFSAERLKGVDSTLKIQPAELGDSAMYLCASSLVGARTEAFFGQGTRLTVV.

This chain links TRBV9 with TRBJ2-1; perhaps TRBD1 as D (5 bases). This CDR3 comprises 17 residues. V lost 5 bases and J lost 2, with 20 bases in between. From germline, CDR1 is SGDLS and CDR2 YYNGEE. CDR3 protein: CASSSPPGRTTYNEQFF. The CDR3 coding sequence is TGTGCCAGCAGTTCTCCCCCGGGCAGGACAACCTACAATGAGCAGTTCTTC.

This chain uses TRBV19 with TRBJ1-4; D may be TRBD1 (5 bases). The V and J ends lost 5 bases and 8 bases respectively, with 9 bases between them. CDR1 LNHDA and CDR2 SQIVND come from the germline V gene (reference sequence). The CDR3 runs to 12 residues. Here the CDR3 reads CASSVTGEKLFF. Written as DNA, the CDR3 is TGTGCCAGTAGTGTAACAGGAGAAAAACTGTTTTTT.

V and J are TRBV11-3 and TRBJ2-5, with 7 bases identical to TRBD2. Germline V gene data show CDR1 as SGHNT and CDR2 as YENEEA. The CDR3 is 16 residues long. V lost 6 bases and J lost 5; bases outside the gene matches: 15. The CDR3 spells CASSRVGARGGETQYF. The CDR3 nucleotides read TGTGCCAGCAGTCGCGTAGGGGCTAGGGGAGGGGAGACCCAGTACTTC.

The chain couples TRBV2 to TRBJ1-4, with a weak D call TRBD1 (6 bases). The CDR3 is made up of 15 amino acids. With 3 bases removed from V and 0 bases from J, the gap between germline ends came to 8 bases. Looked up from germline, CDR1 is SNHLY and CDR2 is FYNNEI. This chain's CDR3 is CASSDRTATNEKLFF. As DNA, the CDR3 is TGTGCCAGCAGTGATAGGACAGCAACTAATGAAAAACTGTTTTTT.

The CDR3 DNA reads TGTGCCAGCAGTTTGGGACAGAATCAGCCCCAGCATTTT. It encodes CASSLGQNQPQHF. The V gene is TRBV27, the J gene TRBJ1-5; TRBD1 matches 7 bases. Trimming cost V 3 bases and J 4 bases; bases outside gene matches: 0. Germline assignment: CDR1 MNHEY and CDR2 SMNVEV (reference sequence). The CDR3 extends over 13 amino acids.